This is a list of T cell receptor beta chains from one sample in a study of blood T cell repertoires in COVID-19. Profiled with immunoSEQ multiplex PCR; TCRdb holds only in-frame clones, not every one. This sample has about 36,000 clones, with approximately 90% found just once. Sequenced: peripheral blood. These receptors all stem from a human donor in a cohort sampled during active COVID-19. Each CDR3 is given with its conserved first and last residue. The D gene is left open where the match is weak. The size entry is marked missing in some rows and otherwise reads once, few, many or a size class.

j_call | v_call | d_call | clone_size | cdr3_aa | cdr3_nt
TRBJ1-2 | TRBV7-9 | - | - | CASSLNTLDYTF | TGTGCCAGCAGCTTGAATACGTTAGACTACACCTTC
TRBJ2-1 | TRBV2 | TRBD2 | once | CASSTTSGRAGEQFF | TGTGCCAGCAGCACAACTAGCGGGAGGGCCGGTGAGCAGTTCTTC
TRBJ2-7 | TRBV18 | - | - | CASSPLGQTYEQYF | TGTGCCAGCTCACCTCTCGGACAGACCTACGAGCAGTACTTC
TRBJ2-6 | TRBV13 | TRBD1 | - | CASADRANSGANVLTF | TGTGCCAGCGCGGACAGGGCAAACTCTGGGGCCAACGTCCTGACTTTC
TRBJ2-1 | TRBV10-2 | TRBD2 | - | CASSEVAGAGEQFF | TGCGCCAGCAGTGAGGTAGCGGGAGCTGGTGAGCAGTTCTTC
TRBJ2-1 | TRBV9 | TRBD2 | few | CASSASGSSYNEQFF | TGTGCCAGCAGCGCTAGCGGGAGCTCCTACAATGAGCAGTTCTTC
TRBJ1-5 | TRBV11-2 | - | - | CASSLGLQDSNQPQHF | TGTGCCAGCAGCTTAGGACTTCAAGATAGCAATCAGCCCCAGCATTTT
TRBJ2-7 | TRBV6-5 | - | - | CASSYSGRVGEQYF | TGTGCCAGCAGTTACTCTGGCAGGGTTGGCGAGCAGTACTTC
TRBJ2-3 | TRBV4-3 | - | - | CASSQSPDTADTQYF | TGCGCCAGCAGCCAATCCCCGGACACCGCTGATACGCAGTATTTT
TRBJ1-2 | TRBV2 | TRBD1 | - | CASSPQGVVDGYTF | TGTGCCAGCAGCCCACAGGGGGTTGTCGATGGCTACACCTTC
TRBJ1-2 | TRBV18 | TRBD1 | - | CASSLVDRDGYTF | TGTGCCAGCTCACTAGTTGACAGGGATGGCTACACCTTC
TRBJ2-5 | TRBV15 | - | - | CATSRVAGAGGTQYF | TGTGCCACCAGCAGAGTCGCGGGCGCGGGTGGGACCCAGTACTTC
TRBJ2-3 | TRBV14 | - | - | CASSQATVSTDTQYF | TGTGCCAGCAGCCAAGCTACGGTCTCCACAGATACGCAGTATTTT
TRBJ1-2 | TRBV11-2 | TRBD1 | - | CASSLAQGHGYTF | TGTGCCAGCAGCTTAGCACAGGGGCATGGCTACACCTTC
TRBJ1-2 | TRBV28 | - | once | CASSLVGYGYTF | TGTGCCAGCAGTTTAGTCGGCTATGGCTACACCTTC
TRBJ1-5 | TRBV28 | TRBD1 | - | CASSFIGQAGGNQPQHF | TGTGCCAGCAGTTTTATCGGACAGGCCGGGGGCAATCAGCCCCAGCATTTT
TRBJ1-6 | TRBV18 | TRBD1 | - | CASSRDRGVTLHF | TGTGCCAGCTCACGGGACAGGGGGGTGACCCTCCACTTT
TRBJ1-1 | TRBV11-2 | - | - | CASSLQGVTPEAFF | TGTGCCAGCAGCTTACAGGGTGTTACCCCTGAAGCTTTCTTT
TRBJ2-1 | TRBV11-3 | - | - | CASSSYNQGRKDEQFF | TGTGCCAGCAGCTCATACAATCAGGGGCGTAAGGATGAGCAGTTCTTC
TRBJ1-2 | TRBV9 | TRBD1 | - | CASSPGQGNYGYTF | TGTGCCAGCAGCCCTGGACAGGGGAACTATGGCTACACCTTC
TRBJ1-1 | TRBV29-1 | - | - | CSVRRGLNTEAFF | TGCAGCGTTCGACGAGGATTGAACACTGAAGCTTTCTTT
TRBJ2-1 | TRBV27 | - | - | CASRRGSPYNEQFF | TGTGCCAGCAGGAGAGGGAGTCCCTACAATGAGCAGTTCTTC
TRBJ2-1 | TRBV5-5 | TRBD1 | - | CASSTGQSYNEQFF | TGTGCCAGCAGCACGGGACAGTCTTACAATGAGCAGTTCTTC
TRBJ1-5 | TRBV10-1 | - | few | CATRQESQPQHF | TGCGCCACCCGACAGGAGAGTCAGCCCCAGCATTTT
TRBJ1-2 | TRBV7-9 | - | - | CASSLDGRWGYTF | TGTGCCAGCAGCTTAGACGGTCGCTGGGGCTACACCTTC
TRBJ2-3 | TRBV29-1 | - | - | CSVSTGPGDTQYF | TGCAGCGTTTCGACAGGTCCGGGAGATACGCAGTATTTT
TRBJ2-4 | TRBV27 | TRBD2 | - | CASSWGGGGIQYF | TGTGCCAGCAGTTGGGGCGGGGGGGGCATTCAGTACTTC
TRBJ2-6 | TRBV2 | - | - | CASSGTAQRTSGANVLTF | TGTGCCAGCAGTGGGACAGCTCAACGTACGTCTGGGGCCAACGTCCTGACTTTC
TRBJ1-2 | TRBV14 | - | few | CASSQVGTVGNFAF | TGTGCCAGCAGCCAAGTTGGAACAGTCGGAAATTTCGCCTTC
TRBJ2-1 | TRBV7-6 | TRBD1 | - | CASSKPRDRGRAKGSYNEQFF | TGTGCCAGCAGCAAGCCGAGGGACAGGGGCAGGGCGAAGGGGTCCTACAATGAGCAGTTCTTC
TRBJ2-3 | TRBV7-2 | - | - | CASSLVLRDTQYF | TGTGCCAGCAGCTTAGTCCTGAGAGATACGCAGTATTTT
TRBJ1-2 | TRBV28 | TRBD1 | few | CASHRGLLGGYTF | TGTGCCAGCCACAGGGGGCTTTTGGGGGGCTACACCTTC
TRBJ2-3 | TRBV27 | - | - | CASSLLVRAGEGSRGTQYF | TGTGCCAGCAGTTTATTAGTCCGGGCAGGGGAGGGTTCAAGGGGTACGCAGTATTTT
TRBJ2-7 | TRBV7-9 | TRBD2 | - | CASRIHGAGEGLRF | TGTGCCAGCAGGATCCACGGAGCGGGAGAGGGCCTTCGGTTC
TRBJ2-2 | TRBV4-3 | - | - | CASSQDPRNTGELFF | TGCGCCAGCAGCCAAGATCCTAGAAACACCGGGGAGCTGTTTTTT
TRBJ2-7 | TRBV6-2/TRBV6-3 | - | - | CASSSPRPGYEQYF | TGTGCCAGCAGCTCCCCGCGGCCGGGGTACGAGCAGTACTTC
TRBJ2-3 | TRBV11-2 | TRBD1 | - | CASSPRTGVTDTQYF | TGTGCCAGCAGCCCCCGGACAGGGGTCACAGATACGCAGTATTTT
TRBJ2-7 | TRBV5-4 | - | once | CASSGGQREQYF | TGTGCCAGCAGCGGGGGACAACGCGAGCAGTACTTC
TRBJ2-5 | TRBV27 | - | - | CASSSSGQETQYF | TGTGCCAGCAGTTCAAGCGGACAAGAGACCCAGTACTTC
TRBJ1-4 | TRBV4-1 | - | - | CASSPLVRTTAGPGANEKLFF | TGCGCCAGCAGCCCCCTAGTGCGAACCACGGCAGGGCCAGGGGCTAATGAAAAACTGTTTTTT
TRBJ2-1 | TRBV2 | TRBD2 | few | CASNPSGREVDEQFF | TGTGCCAGCAACCCCAGCGGGAGGGAGGTCGATGAGCAGTTCTTC
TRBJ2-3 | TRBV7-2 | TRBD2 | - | CASSPSGRRADTQYF | TGTGCCAGCAGCCCGAGCGGGAGGCGGGCGGATACGCAGTATTTT
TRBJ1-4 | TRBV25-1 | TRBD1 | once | CASQGQGSFEKLFF | TGTGCCAGTCAGGGACAGGGGTCTTTTGAAAAACTGTTTTTT
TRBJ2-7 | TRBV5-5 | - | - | CASSLRGLVHEQYF | TGTGCCAGCAGCTTACGGGGTCTAGTCCACGAGCAGTACTTC
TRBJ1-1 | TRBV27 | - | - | CASSAQVNTEAFF | TGTGCCAGCAGTGCCCAGGTTAACACTGAAGCTTTCTTT